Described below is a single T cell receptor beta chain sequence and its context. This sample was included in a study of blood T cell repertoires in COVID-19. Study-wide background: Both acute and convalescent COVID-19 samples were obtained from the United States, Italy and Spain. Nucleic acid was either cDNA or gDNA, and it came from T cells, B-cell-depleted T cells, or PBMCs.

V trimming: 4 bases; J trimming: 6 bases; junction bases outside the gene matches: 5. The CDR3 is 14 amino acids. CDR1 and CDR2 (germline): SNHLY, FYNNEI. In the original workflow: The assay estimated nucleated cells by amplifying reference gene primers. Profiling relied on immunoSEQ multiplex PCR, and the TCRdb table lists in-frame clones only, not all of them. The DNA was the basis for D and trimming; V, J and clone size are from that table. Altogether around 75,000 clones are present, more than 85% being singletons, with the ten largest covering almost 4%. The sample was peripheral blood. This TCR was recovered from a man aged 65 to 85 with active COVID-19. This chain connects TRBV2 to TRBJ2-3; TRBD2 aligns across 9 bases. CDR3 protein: CASSGRGGADTQYF. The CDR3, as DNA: TGTGCCAGCAGTGGGCGGGGGGGTGCGGATACGCAGTATTTT.